This T cell receptor beta chain was obtained from a study of blood T cell repertoires in COVID-19. Libraries were prepared by immunoSEQ multiplex PCR; TCRdb keeps only in-frame clonotypes and omits some of them. The table has about 320,000 clones, 85% seen once; the top ten hold 1.5% to 2%. This CDR3 is built from 22 residues. The rearrangement joins TRBV21-1 to TRBJ2-3; TRBD2, the D gene given by the table, was not confirmed from the DNA. TRBV21-1 is a pseudogene segment. Sequences were obtained from PBMCs or T cells enriched from blood (not recorded which). The TCR originated in a woman aged 25 to 39 who had been exposed to COVID-19. Here the CDR3 DNA reads TGTGCCAGCAGCAAAGCTGGGGGACTAGCGGGAGACCTACTTAGGGGCACAGATACGCAGTATTTT. Translation gives CASSKAGGLAGDLLRGTDTQYF.